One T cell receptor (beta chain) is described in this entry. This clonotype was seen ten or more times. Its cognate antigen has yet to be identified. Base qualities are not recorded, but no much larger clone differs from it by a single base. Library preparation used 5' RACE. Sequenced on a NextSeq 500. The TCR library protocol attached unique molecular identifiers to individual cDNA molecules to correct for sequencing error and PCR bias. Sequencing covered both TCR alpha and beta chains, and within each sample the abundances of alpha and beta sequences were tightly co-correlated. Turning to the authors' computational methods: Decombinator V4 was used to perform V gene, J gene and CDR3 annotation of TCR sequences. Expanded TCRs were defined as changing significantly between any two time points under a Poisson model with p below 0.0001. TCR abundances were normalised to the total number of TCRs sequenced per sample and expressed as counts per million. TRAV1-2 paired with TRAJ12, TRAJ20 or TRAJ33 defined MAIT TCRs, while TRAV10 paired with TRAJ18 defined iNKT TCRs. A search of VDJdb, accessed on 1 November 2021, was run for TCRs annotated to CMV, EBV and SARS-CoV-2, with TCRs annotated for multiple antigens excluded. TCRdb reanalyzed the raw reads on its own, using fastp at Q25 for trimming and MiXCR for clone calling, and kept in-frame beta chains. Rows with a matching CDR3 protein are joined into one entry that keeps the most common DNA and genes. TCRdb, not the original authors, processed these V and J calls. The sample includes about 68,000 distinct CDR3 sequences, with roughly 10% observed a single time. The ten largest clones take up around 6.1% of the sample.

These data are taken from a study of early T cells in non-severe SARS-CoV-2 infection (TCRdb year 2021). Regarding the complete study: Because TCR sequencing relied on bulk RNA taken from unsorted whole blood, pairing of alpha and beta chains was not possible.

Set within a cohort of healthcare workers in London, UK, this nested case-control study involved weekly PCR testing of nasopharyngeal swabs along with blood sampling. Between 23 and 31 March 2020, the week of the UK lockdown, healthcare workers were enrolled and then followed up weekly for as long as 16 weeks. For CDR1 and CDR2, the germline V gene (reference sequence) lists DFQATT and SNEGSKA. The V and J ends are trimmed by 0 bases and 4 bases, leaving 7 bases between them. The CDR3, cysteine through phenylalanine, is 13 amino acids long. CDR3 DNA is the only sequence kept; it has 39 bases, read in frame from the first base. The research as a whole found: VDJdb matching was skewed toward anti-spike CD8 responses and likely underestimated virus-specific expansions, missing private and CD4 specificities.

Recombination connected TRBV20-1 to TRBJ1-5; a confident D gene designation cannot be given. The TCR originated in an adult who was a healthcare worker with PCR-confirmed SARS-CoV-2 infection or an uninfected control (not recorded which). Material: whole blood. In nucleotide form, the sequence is TGCAGTGCTAGAGAAACAGCGAATCAGCCCCAGCATTTT. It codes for CSARETANQPQHF.